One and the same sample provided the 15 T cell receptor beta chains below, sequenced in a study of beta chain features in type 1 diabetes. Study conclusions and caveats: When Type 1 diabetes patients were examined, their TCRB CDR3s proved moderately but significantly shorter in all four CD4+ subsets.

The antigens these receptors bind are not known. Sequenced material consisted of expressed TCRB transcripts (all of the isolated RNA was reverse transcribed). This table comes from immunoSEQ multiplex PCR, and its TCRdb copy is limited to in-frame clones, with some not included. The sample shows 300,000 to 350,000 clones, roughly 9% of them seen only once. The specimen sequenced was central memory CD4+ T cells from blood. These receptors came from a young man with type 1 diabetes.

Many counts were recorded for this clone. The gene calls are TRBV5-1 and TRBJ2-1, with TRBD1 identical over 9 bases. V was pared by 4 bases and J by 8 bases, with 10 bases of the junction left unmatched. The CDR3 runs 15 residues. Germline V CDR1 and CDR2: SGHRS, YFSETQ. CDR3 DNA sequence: TGCGCCAGCAGCCCTCAGGGACAGGGTTTCGATGAGCAGTTCTTC. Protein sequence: CASSPQGQGFDEQFF.

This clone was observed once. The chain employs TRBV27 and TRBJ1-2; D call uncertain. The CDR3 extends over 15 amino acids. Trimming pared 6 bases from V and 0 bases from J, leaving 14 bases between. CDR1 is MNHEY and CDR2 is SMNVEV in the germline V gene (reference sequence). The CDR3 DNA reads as TGTGCCAGCAGGGTACTCTCAAATGCTAACTATGGCTACACCTTC. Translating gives CASRVLSNANYGYTF.

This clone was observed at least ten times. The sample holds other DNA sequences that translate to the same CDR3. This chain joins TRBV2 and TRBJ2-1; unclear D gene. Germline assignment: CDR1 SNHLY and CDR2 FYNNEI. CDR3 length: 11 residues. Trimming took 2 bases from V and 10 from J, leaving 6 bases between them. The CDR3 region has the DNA TGTGCCAGCAGTGAATGGGGAGAGCAGTTCTTC. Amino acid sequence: CASSEWGEQFF.

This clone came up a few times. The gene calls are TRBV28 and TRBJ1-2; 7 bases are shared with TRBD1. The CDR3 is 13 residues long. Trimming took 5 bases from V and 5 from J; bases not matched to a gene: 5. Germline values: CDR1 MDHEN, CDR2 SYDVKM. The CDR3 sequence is CASSEDRSYGYTF. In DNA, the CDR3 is TGTGCCAGCAGTGAGGACAGGAGTTATGGCTACACCTTC.

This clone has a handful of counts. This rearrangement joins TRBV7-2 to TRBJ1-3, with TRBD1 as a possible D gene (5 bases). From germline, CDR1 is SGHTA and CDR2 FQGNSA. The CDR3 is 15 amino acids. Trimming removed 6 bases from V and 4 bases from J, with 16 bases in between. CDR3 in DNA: TGTGCCAGCAGTTACACCGGGACGACCGGAAACACCATATATTTT. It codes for CASSYTGTTGNTIYF.

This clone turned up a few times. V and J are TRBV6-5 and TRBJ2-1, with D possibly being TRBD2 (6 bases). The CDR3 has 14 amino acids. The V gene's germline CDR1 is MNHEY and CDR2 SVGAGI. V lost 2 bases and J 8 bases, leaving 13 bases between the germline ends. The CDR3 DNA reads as TGTGCCAGCAGTTACCGCGGGAAGGAGGATGAGCAGTTCTTC. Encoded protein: CASSYRGKEDEQFF.

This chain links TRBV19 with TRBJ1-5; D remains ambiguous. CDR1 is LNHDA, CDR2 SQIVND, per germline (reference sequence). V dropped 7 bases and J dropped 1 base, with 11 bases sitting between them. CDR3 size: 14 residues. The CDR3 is CASTIRGSNQPQHF. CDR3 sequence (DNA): TGTGCCAGTACCATACGAGGGAGCAATCAGCCCCAGCATTTT.

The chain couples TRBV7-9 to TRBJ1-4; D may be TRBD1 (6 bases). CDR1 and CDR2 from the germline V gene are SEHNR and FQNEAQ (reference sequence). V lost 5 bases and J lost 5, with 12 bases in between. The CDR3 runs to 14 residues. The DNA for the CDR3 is TGTGCCAGCAGCCGGACAGTGGAGAATGAAAAACTGTTTTTT. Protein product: CASSRTVENEKLFF.

CDR3 sequence reads: CASIYSDGSYGYTF. CDR3 DNA: TGTGCCAGCATTTATTCCGACGGAAGCTATGGCTACACCTTC. V and J are TRBV2 and TRBJ1-2; D call uncertain. Germline V lookup: CDR1 SNHLY, CDR2 FYNNEI. V was cut by 7 bases and J by 4 bases, with 16 bases left in between. The CDR3 spans 14 residues. Using reference TRBV2 and TRBJ1-2 for the parts outside the CDR3, the full variable domain is EPEVTQTPSHQVTQMGQEVILRCVPISNHLYFYWYRQILGQKVEFLVSFYNNEISEKSEIFDDQFSVERPDGSNFTLKIRSTKLEDSAMYFCASIYSDGSYGYTFGSGTRLTVV.

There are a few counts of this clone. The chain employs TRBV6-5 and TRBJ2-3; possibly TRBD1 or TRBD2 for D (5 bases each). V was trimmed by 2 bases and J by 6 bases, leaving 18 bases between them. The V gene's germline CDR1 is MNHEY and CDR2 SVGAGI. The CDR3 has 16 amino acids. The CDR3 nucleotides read TGTGCCAGCAGTTACGCCGGGACCGAGAACCTTGATACGCAGTATTTT. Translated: CASSYAGTENLDTQYF.

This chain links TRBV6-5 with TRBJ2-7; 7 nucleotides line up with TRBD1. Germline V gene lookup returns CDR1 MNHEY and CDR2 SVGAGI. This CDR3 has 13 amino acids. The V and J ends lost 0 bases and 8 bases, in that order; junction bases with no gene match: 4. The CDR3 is CASSYSLTGKQYF. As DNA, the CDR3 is TGTGCCAGCAGTTACTCCTTGACAGGGAAGCAGTACTTC.

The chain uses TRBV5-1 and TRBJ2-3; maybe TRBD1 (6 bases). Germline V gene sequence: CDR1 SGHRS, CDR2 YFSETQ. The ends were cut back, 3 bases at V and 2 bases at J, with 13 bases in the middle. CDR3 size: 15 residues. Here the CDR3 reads CASSSTGRDTDTQYF. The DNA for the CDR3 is TGCGCCAGCAGCTCGACAGGTCGAGACACAGATACGCAGTATTTT.

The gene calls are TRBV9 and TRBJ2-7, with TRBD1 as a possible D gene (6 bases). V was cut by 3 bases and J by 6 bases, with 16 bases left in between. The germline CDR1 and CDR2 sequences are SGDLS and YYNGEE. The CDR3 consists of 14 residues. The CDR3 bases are TGTGCCAGCAGCGGTAGGACAGCCCAAGGCGAGCAGTACTTC. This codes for CASSGRTAQGEQYF.

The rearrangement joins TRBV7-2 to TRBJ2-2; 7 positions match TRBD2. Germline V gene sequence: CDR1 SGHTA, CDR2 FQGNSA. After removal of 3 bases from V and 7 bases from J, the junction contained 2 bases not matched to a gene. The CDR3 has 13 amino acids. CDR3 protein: CASSFREGGELFF. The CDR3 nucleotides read TGTGCCAGCAGCTTCAGGGAGGGCGGGGAGCTGTTTTTT.

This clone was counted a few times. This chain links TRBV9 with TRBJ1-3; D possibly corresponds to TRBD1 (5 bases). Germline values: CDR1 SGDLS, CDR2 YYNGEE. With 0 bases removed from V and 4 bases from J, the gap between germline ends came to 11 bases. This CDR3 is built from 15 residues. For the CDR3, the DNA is TGTGCCAGCAGCGTAGCTACCGGGGGAGGAAACACCATATATTTT. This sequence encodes CASSVATGGGNTIYF.